The 3 T cell receptor beta chains in this list originate from one sample, sequenced in a study of blood T cell repertoires in COVID-19. Measured with immunoSEQ multiplex PCR; TCRdb has only the in-frame clones, and not every one. The table records about 270,000 clones, more than 70% of them present only once. The sequenced sample was peripheral blood. Receptors originate from a woman in her fifties or sixties with acute or convalescent COVID-19.

The V call is TRBV5-4, the J call TRBJ2-7; no clear D. The length of the CDR3 is 16 residues. Trimming cost V 4 bases and J 1 base, with 18 bases left between them. The germline CDR1 and CDR2 sequences are SGHNT and YYREEE (reference sequence). CDR3 DNA sequence: TGTGCCAGCAGCCCCAGAGACTCTCCCGGGTCCTACGAGCAGTACTTC. Residues: CASSPRDSPGSYEQYF.

V is TRBV5-4 and J is TRBJ2-7, with D perhaps matching TRBD2 (5 bases). V was pared by 2 bases and J by 0 bases, with 6 bases between. The length of the CDR3 is 13 residues. The germline V gene has CDR1 SGHNT and CDR2 YYREEE (reference sequence). CDR3 amino acids: CASSFGVSYEQYF. In nucleotides, the CDR3 is TGTGCCAGCAGCTTCGGGGTCTCCTACGAGCAGTACTTC.

The chain joins TRBV7-2 to TRBJ1-5; perhaps TRBD1 as D (5 bases). Trimming removed 5 bases from V and 0 bases from J, with 11 bases in between. CDR1 and CDR2 (germline): SGHTA, FQGNSA. The length of the CDR3 is 15 residues. The CDR3 sequence is CASSLDSYSNQPQHF. In DNA form, the CDR3 reads TGTGCCAGCAGCCTAGACAGTTATAGCAATCAGCCCCAGCATTTT.